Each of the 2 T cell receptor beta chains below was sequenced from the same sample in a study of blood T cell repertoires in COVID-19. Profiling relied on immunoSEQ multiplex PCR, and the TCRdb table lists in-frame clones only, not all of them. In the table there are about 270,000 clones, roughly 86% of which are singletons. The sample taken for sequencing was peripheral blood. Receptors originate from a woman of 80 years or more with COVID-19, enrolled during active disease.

CDR3: CASGGSYNEQFF. The DNA of the CDR3 is TGTGCCAGCGGCGGCTCCTACAATGAGCAGTTCTTC. The chain links TRBV3-1 (or the pseudogene TRBV3-2) to TRBJ2-1; no clear D. V lost 8 bases and J lost 0, with 5 bases in between. In germline, CDR1 is LGHDT, CDR2 YNNKEL (reference sequence). The CDR3 runs 12 residues.

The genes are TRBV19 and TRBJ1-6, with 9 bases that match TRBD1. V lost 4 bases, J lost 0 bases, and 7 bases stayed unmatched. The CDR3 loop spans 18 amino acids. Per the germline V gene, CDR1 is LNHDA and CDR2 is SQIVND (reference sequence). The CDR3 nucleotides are TGTGCCAGTAGTACCCGGACAGGGGCTCGCTCCTATAATTCACCCCTCCACTTT. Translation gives CASSTRTGARSYNSPLHF.